Below, 3 T cell receptor beta chains from the same sample are listed, as sequenced in a study of CD8+ T cells in alopecia areata. Cutaneous lymph node cells were pooled, and they were sorted using CD4, CD8alpha, NKG2D, NKG2ACE and other markers. Isolated RNA was reverse transcribed into cDNA used as the sequencing template. The table came from immunoSEQ multiplex PCR; TCRdb's copy has only in-frame clones and leaves some out. This sample comprises about 270,000 clones, none seen once only. The material sequenced was CD4+ T cells sorted from a lymph node. Source of these receptors: a C3H/HeJ mouse with alopecia areata. The mouse line has the MHC haplotype H2-k.

This clone came up a few times. The gene symbols are mouse symbols. The CDR3 is cut off 4 residues early in the read; its end comes from the germline J gene. The V and J genes are TRBV13-1 and TRBJ2-7; unclear D gene. Germline lookup yields CDR1 NSHNY and CDR2 SYGAGN. This CDR3 has 11 amino acids. The CDR3 loop is CASSAIYEQYF. CDR3 DNA, as far as it was read: TGTGCCAGCAGTGCCATTTAT.

Concerning this clone: The genes and germline here are from mouse. The read is 4 residues too short to cover the CDR3 end, so that end is filled in from the germline J gene. The same CDR3 can be traced to other DNA sequences in this sample. The chain carries TRBV31 and TRBJ2-2; 10 positions match TRBD1. This CDR3 is built from 16 residues. J lost 0 bases, V lost 1 base, and 2 bases had no gene match. Germline V lookup: CDR1 GKSSPN, CDR2 SITVG. The chain's CDR3 is CAWSPGTGANTGQLYF. The CDR3 DNA, read in part, is TGTGCCTGGAGTCCTGGGACAGGGGCAAACACCGGG.

There are a few counts of this clone. The gene names given are mouse names. The read falls 4 residues short of the CDR3 end, and the missing part is taken from the germline J gene. J is TRBJ1-1 and V is TRBV17, with no clear D. From germline, CDR1 is MNHDT and CDR2 YYDKIL. The V end lost 0 bases, the J end lost 0 bases, and 8 bases lay between the germline ends. This CDR3 comprises 15 residues. CDR3 loop: CASSREGSANTEVFF. The sequenced CDR3 bases are TGTGCTAGCAGTAGAGAAGGGTCTGCAAACACA.